The rows below give T cell receptor beta chains drawn from one sample of a study of glioma-infiltrating T cells. Each CDR3 protein gets one entry after TCRdb re-called the multiplex PCR reads with MiXCR. The repertoire holds under 20,000 distinct CDR3 sequences, with about three fifths as singletons. The sequenced sample was glioma tissue, nonneoplastic brain tissue, or PBMCs (not recorded which). The receptor set was obtained from a human donor with low-grade glioma or glioblastoma, undergoing nonglioma brain surgery, or in good health (not recorded which). Each CDR3 is given with its conserved first and last residue. A D gene is named only where the DNA matches it firmly. Rows give clone size only sometimes, using once, few, many, or a class for an expanded clone.

TRBJ1-1 | TRBV4-2 | . | many | CASSQVMAGTTEAFF | TGTGCCAGCAGCCAAGTGATGGCTGGGACGACTGAAGCTTTCTTT
TRBJ2-4 | TRBV20-1 | TRBD1 | many | CSATDPRGQSNIQYF | TGCAGTGCTACCGACCCGAGGGGGCAAAGTAACATTCAGTACTTC
TRBJ2-2 | TRBV20-1 | . | . | CSASPVGNTGELFF | TGCAGTGCTAGCCCCGTCGGTAACACCGGGGAGCTGTTTTTT
TRBJ1-1 | TRBV6-2/TRBV6-3 | . | few | CASSLTNTEAFF | TGTGCCAGCAGTTTGACGAACACTGAAGCTTTCTTT
TRBJ1-2 | TRBV20-1 | . | . | CSARWGLGYTF | TGCAGTGCTAGATGGGGTCTGGGCTACACCTTC
TRBJ1-1 | TRBV4-2 | . | . | CASSHLDRNTEAFF | TGTGCCAGCAGCCATCTGGACAGGAACACTGAAGCTTTCTTT
TRBJ2-3 | TRBV4-1 | TRBD2 | . | CASSQATGGRDTQYF | TGCGCCAGCAGCCAAGCTACGGGCGGGAGGGATACGCAGTATTTT
TRBJ1-1 | TRBV2 | . | . | CASSLMNTEAFF | TGTGCCAGCAGCTTGATGAACACTGAAGCTTTCTTT
TRBJ2-5 | TRBV19 | . | few | CASRDSDGETQYF | TGTGCCAGTAGAGACAGTGACGGGGAGACCCAGTACTTC
TRBJ2-5 | TRBV6-1 | . | . | CASSLRRPETQYF | TGTGCCAGCAGTTTGAGACGCCCGGAGACCCAGTACTTC
TRBJ2-2 | TRBV4-1 | . | medium-sized | CASSLRLGAGELFF | TGCGCCAGCAGCCTGCGACTGGGGGCCGGGGAGCTGTTTTTT
TRBJ2-1 | TRBV6-1 | . | . | CASSVDKTYNEQFF | TGTGCCAGCAGTGTGGACAAAACCTACAATGAGCAGTTCTTC
TRBJ2-5 | TRBV6-1 | . | . | CASNGWQETQYF | TGCGCCAGCAACGGCTGGCAAGAGACCCAGTACTTC
TRBJ2-1 | TRBV5-1 | . | . | CASSRPGDGQFF | TGCGCCAGCAGCCGACCCGGCGATGGGCAGTTCTTC
TRBJ2-5 | TRBV7-2 | . | many | CASSPRPQETQYF | TGTGCCAGCAGCCCGCGCCCGCAAGAGACCCAGTACTTC
TRBJ1-2 | TRBV20-1 | . | . | CSAIFDSLNYGYTF | TGCAGTGCTATATTCGACAGTCTTAACTATGGCTACACCTTC
TRBJ1-3 | TRBV10-3 | . | many | CAISEGTPSGGNTIYF | TGTGCCATCAGTGAGGGGACGCCCAGCGGAGGAAACACCATATATTTT
TRBJ2-1 | TRBV14 | TRBD1 | . | CASSQEVGTENSYNEQFF | TGTGCCAGCAGCCAAGAAGTCGGGACAGAAAACTCCTACAATGAGCAGTTCTTC
TRBJ2-1 | TRBV7-8 | . | . | CASSSAAREKDNEQFF | TGTGCCAGCAGCTCCGCCGCGAGGGAGAAGGACAATGAGCAGTTCTTC
TRBJ1-1 | TRBV20-1 | . | . | CSARQVEAFF | TGCAGTGCAAGACAAGTTGAAGCTTTCTTT
TRBJ2-5 | TRBV7-2 | TRBD2 | . | CASSLQTSGGGTQYF | TGTGCCAGCAGCTTGCAGACTAGCGGGGGAGGGACCCAGTACTTC
TRBJ1-5 | TRBV6-5 | . | . | CASSFHEGLSNQPQHF | TGTGCCAGCAGTTTTCACGAAGGGCTTAGCAATCAGCCCCAGCATTTT
TRBJ1-6 | TRBV6-5 | TRBD1 | . | CASSNKQGLPNSPLHF | TGTGCCAGCAGTAACAAACAGGGGCTCCCGAATTCACCCCTCCACTTT
TRBJ2-1 | TRBV6-6 | TRBD2 | . | CASSYSLPSGIYNEQFF | TGTGCCAGCAGTTACTCGCTTCCTAGCGGGATCTACAATGAGCAGTTCTTC
TRBJ2-1 | TRBV12-5 | . | . | CASGWGLYNEQFF | TGTGCTAGTGGTTGGGGACTCTACAATGAGCAGTTCTTC
TRBJ1-5 | TRBV20-1 | . | . | CSAAQVFGNQHQHF | TGCAGTGCTGCCCAGGTTTTCGGCAATCAGCACCAGCATTTT
TRBJ2-7 | TRBV6-6 | . | few | CASSYSWGPYEQYF | TGTGCCAGCAGTTACTCGTGGGGGCCCTACGAGCAGTACTTC
TRBJ1-2 | TRBV7-2 | TRBD1 | . | CASSSTGQGVDYGYTF | TGTGCCAGCAGCTCAACGGGACAGGGGGTTGACTATGGCTACACCTTC
TRBJ2-5 | TRBV6-1 | . | medium-sized | CASSEWGYLKETQYF | TGTGCCAGCAGTGAATGGGGATACTTGAAAGAGACCCAGTACTTC
TRBJ2-4 | TRBV15 | . | . | CATSRDRWDSAKNIQYF | TGTGCCACCAGCAGAGATAGGTGGGATTCGGCCAAAAACATTCAGTACTTC
TRBJ1-5 | TRBV20-1 | . | . | CSARYRTSNQPQHF | TGCAGTGCTAGATACAGGACTAGCAATCAGCCCCAGCATTTT
TRBJ1-2 | TRBV7-9 | TRBD1 | . | CASSPRDRLNYGYTF | TGTGCCAGCAGCCCGCGGGACAGACTAAACTATGGCTACACCTTC
TRBJ2-7 | TRBV6-5 | . | . | CASSYHGSSYEQYF | TGTGCCAGCAGTTACCATGGGAGCTCCTACGAGCAGTACTTC
TRBJ2-3 | TRBV27 | . | few | CASSLSPTGSSTDTQYF | TGTGCCAGCAGTTTATCACCTACAGGATCTAGCACAGATACGCAGTATTTT
TRBJ2-1 | TRBV28 | . | . | CAGSPYNEQFF | TGTGCGGGTAGCCCCTACAATGAGCAGTTCTTC
TRBJ1-5 | TRBV28 | . | . | CASSLLGSNQPQHF | TGTGCCAGCAGTTTACTCGGCTCCAATCAGCCCCAGCATTTT
TRBJ2-2 | TRBV6-1 | . | . | CASSSGAGELFF | TGTGCCAGCAGTTCAGGGGCCGGGGAGCTGTTTTTT
TRBJ1-1 | TRBV12-3/TRBV12-4 | . | . | CASSLRPNTEAFF | TGTGCCAGCAGTTTGCGGCCGAACACTGAAGCTTTCTTT
TRBJ1-1 | TRBV28 | . | . | CASSSRLLESPEVFF | TGTGCTAGCAGTTCTCGACTATTGGAGAGCCCTGAAGTTTTCTTT
TRBJ2-1 | TRBV20-1 | TRBD2 | few | CSARDRLAVYNEQFF | TGCAGTGCTAGAGATCGACTAGCGGTCTACAATGAGCAGTTCTTC
TRBJ2-7 | TRBV29-1 | TRBD2 | once | CSASPRRGRADEQYF | TGCAGCGCCTCCCCCCGGCGCGGGAGGGCGGACGAGCAGTACTTC
TRBJ2-1 | TRBV20-1 | . | . | CSAPRGLEQFF | TGCAGTGCGCCGAGGGGACTCGAGCAGTTCTTC
TRBJ2-1 | TRBV7-9 | TRBD1 | . | CASSPGVRQGYNEQFF | TGTGCCAGCAGCCCCGGGGTGAGACAGGGGTACAATGAGCAGTTCTTC
TRBJ2-3 | TRBV19 | TRBD1 | many | CASMGQSTDTQYF | TGTGCCAGTATGGGACAGAGCACAGATACGCAGTATTTT
TRBJ2-3 | TRBV20-1 | . | . | CSASRGPDTQYF | TGCAGTGCTAGCCGGGGCCCAGATACGCAGTATTTT
TRBJ2-3 | TRBV7-2 | . | . | CASSLERHTQYF | TGTGCCAGCAGCTTAGAGAGGCATACGCAGTATTTT
TRBJ2-7 | TRBV11-2 | . | once | CASSLIVRDGYEQYF | TGTGCCAGCAGCTTAATAGTTAGGGATGGCTACGAGCAGTACTTC
TRBJ1-1 | TRBV12-3/TRBV12-4 | . | few | CASTISGLQNTEAFF | TGTGCCAGCACAATTTCGGGACTCCAGAACACTGAAGCTTTCTTT
TRBJ2-7 | TRBV29-1 | . | few | CSVLDGVHGGQYF | TGCAGCGTCCTGGACGGGGTCCACGGGGGGCAGTACTTC
TRBJ2-7 | TRBV5-1 | . | few | CASSFSRPYEQYF | TGCGCCAGCAGCTTTTCCAGACCCTACGAGCAGTACTTC
TRBJ2-7 | TRBV20-1 | TRBD1 | . | CSVWDRATYEQYF | TGCAGTGTCTGGGACAGGGCTACCTACGAGCAGTACTTC
TRBJ2-3 | TRBV20-1 | TRBD2 | . | CSAQFALAGTVPDTQYF | TGCAGTGCACAGTTCGCGCTAGCGGGAACAGTCCCAGATACGCAGTATTTT
TRBJ2-3 | TRBV6-2/TRBV6-3 | TRBD1 | . | CASSYSSGQGRTDTQYF | TGTGCCAGCAGTTACTCATCCGGACAGGGGAGAACAGATACGCAGTATTTT
TRBJ2-7 | TRBV7-9 | TRBD1 | many | CASSPRDRGPTTREQYF | TGTGCCAGCAGCCCCCGGGACAGGGGGCCTACTACTCGGGAGCAGTACTTC